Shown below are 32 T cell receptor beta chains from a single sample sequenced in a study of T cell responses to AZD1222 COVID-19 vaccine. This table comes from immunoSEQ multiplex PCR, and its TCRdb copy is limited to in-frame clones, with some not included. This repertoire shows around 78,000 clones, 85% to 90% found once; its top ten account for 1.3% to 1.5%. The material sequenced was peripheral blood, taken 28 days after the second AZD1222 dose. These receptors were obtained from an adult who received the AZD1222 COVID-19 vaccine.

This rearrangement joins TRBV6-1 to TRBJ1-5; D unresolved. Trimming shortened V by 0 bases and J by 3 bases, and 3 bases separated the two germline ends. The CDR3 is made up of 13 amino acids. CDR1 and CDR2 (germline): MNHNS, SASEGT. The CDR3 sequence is CASSEADNQPQHF. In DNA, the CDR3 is TGTGCCAGCAGTGAAGCCGACAATCAGCCCCAGCATTTT.

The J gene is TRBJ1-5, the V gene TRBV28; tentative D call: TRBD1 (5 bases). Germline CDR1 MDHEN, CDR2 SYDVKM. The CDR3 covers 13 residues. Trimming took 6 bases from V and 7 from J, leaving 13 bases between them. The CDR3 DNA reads TGTGCCAGCAGCCCCCAGGGTTACCAGCCCCAGCATTTT. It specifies CASSPQGYQPQHF. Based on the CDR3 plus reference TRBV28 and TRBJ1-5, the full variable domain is DVKVTQSSRYLVKRTGEKVFLECVQDMDHENMFWYRQDPGLGLRLIYFSYDVKMKEKGDIPEGYSVSREKKERFSLILESASTNQTSMYLCASSPQGYQPQHFGDGTRLSIL.

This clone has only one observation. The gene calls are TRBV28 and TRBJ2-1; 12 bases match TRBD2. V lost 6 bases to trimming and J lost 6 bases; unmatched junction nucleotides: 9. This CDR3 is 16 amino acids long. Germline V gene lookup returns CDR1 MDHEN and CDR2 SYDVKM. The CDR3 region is CASSPLLAGGTNEQFF. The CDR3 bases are TGTGCCAGCAGCCCTTTACTAGCGGGGGGTACCAATGAGCAGTTCTTC.

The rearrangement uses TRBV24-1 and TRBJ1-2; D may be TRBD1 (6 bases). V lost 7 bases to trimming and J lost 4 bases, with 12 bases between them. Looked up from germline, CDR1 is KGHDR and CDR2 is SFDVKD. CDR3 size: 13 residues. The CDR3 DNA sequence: TGTGCCACCAGGATGAGACAGGTCTATGGCTACACCTTC. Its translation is CATRMRQVYGYTF.

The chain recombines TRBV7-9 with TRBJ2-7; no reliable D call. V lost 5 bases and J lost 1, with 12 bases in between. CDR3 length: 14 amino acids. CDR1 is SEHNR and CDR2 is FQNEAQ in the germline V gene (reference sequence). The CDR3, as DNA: TGTGCCAGCAGCAGTAGTTACCAGTCCTACGAGCAGTACTTC. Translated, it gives CASSSSYQSYEQYF.

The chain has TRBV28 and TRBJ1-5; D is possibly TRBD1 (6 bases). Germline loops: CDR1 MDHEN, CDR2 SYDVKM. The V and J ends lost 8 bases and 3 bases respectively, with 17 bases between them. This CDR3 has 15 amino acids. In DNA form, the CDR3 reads TGTGCCAGCGGTTGGGCGGACAGAGCCAATCAGCCCCAGCATTTT. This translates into CASGWADRANQPQHF.

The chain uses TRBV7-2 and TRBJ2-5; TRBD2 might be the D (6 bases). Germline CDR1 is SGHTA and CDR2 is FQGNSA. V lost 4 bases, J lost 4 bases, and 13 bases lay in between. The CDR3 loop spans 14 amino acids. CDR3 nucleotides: TGTGCCAGCAGCTACCGGGACTCCAGAGAGACCCAGTACTTC. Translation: CASSYRDSRETQYF.

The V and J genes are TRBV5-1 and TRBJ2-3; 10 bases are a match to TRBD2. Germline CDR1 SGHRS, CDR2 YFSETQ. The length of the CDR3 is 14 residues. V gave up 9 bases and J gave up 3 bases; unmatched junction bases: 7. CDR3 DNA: TGCGCCACAAATAGCGGGGGGAAAACAGATACGCAGTATTTT. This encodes CATNSGGKTDTQYF.

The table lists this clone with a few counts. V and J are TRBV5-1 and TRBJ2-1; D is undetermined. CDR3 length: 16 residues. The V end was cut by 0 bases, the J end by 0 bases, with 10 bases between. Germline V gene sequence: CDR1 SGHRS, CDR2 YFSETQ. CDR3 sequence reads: CASSLEAASSYNEQFF. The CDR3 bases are TGCGCCAGCAGCTTGGAGGCGGCGAGCTCCTACAATGAGCAGTTCTTC.

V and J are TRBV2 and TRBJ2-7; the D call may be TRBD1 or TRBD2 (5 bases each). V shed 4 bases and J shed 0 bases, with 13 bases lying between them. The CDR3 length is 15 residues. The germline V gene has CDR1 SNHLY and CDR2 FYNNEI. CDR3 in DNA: TGTGCCAGCAGTGCCGGGACGGGGAGCTCCTACGAGCAGTACTTC. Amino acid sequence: CASSAGTGSSYEQYF.

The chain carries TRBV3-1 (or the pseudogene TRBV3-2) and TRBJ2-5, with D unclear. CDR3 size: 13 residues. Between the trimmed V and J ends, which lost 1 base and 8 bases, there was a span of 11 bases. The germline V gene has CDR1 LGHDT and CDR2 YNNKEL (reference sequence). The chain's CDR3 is CASSQVVETTQYF. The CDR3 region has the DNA TGTGCCAGCAGCCAAGTGGTCGAAACAACCCAGTACTTC.

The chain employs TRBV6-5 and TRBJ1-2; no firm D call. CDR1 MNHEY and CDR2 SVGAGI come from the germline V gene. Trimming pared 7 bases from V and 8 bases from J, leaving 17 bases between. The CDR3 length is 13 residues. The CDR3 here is CASTERAARGYTF. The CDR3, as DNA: TGTGCCAGCACCGAAAGGGCCGCCAGAGGCTACACCTTC.

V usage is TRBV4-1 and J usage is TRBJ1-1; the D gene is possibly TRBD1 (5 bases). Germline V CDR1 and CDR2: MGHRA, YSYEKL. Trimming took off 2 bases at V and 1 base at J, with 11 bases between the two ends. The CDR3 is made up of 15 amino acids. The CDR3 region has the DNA TGCGCCAGCAGCCAACTAGGGACCAGGAACACTGAAGCTTTCTTT. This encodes CASSQLGTRNTEAFF.

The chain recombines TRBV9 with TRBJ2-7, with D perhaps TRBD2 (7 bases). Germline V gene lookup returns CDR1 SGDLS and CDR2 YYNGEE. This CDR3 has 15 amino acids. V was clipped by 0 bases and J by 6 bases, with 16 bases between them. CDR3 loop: CASSVVGGGPGEQYF. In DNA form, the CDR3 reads TGTGCCAGCAGCGTAGTGGGAGGGGGTCCGGGCGAGCAGTACTTC. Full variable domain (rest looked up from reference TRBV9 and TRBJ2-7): DSGVTQTPKHLITATGQRVTLRCSPRSGDLSVYWYQQSLDQGLQFLIQYYNGEERAKGNILERFSAQQFPDLHSELNLSSLELGDSALYFCASSVVGGGPGEQYFGPGTRLTVT.

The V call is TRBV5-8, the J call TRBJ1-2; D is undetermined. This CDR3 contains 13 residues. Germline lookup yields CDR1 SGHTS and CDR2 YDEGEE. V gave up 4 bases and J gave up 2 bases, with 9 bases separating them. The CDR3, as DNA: TGTGCCAGCAGCCCGGGGATCAACTATGGCTACACCTTC. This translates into CASSPGINYGYTF.

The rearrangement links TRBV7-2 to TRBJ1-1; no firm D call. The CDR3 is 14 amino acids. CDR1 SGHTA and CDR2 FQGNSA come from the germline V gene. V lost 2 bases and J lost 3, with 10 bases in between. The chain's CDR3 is CASSLSRQDTEAFF. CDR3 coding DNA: TGTGCCAGCAGCTTAAGTCGCCAAGACACTGAAGCTTTCTTT.

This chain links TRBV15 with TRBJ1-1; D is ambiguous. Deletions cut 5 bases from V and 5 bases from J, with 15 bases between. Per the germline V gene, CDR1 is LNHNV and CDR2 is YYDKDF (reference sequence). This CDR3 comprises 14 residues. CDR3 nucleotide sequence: TGTGCCACCAGCGTCCCAGGAGTTAGTACTGAAGCTTTCTTT. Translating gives CATSVPGVSTEAFF.

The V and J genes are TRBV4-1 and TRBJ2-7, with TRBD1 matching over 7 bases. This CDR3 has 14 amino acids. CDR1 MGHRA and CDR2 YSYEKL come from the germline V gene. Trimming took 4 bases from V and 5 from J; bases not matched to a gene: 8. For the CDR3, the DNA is TGCGCCAGCAGCCTACAGGGGATATTAGACGAGCAGTACTTC. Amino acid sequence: CASSLQGILDEQYF.

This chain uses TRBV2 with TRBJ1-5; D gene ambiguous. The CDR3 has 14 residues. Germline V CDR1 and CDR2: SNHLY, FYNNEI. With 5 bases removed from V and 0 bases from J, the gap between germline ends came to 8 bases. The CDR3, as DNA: TGTGCCAGCAGTATTAAGAATAGCAATCAGCCCCAGCATTTT. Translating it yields CASSIKNSNQPQHF. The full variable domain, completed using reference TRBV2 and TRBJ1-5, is EPEVTQTPSHQVTQMGQEVILRCVPISNHLYFYWYRQILGQKVEFLVSFYNNEISEKSEIFDDQFSVERPDGSNFTLKIRSTKLEDSAMYFCASSIKNSNQPQHFGDGTRLSIL.

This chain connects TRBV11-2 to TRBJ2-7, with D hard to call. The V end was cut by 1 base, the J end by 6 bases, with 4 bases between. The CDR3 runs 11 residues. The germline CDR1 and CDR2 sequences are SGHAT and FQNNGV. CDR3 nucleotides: TGTGCCAGCAGCTTAGCGGCCGAGCAGTACTTC. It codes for CASSLAAEQYF.

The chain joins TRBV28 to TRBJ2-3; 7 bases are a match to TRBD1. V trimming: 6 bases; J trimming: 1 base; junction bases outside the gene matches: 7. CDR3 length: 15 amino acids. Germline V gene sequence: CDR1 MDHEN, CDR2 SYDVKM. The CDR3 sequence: CASSRQGYGTDTQYF. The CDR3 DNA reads TGTGCCAGCAGCCGACAGGGATACGGCACAGATACGCAGTATTTT.

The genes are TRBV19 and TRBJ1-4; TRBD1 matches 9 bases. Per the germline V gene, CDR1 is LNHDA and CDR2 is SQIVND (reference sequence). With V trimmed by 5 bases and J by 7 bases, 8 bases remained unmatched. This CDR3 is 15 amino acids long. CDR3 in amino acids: CASSPTGGAGEKLFF. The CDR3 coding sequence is TGTGCCAGTAGTCCCACAGGGGGCGCAGGTGAAAAACTGTTTTTT.

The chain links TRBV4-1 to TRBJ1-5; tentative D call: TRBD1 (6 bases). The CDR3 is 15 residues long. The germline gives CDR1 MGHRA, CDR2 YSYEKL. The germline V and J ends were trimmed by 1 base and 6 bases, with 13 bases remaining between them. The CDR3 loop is CASSQGPGVSQPQHF. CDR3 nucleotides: TGCGCCAGCAGCCAAGGCCCAGGGGTGAGTCAGCCCCAGCATTTT.

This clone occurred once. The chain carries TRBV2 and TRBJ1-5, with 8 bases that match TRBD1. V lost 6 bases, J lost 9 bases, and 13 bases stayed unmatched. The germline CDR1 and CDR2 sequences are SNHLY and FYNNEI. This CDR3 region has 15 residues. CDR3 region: CASRAIRDRSRPQHF. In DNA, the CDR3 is TGTGCCAGCAGGGCCATCCGGGACAGGAGTCGGCCCCAGCATTTT. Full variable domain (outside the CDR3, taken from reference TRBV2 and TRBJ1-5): EPEVTQTPSHQVTQMGQEVILRCVPISNHLYFYWYRQILGQKVEFLVSFYNNEISEKSEIFDDQFSVERPDGSNFTLKIRSTKLEDSAMYFCASRAIRDRSRPQHFGDGTRLSIL.

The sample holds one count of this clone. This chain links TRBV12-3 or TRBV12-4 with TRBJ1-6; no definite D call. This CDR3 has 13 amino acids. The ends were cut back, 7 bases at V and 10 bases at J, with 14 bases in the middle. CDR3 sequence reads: CASTRRLPSPLHF. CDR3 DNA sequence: TGTGCCAGCACTAGGCGGCTCCCGTCACCCCTCCACTTT.

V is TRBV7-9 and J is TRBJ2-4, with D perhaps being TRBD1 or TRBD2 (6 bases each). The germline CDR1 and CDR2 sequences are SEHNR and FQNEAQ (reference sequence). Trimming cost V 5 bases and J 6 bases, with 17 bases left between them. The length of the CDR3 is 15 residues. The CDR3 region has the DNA TGTGCCAGCAGCCCGGGGGCCCAGCTGGGAAACATTCAGTACTTC. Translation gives CASSPGAQLGNIQYF.

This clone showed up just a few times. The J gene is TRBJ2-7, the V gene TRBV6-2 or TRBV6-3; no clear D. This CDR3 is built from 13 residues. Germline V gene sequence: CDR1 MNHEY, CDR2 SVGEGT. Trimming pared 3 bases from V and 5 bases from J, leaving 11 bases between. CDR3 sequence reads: CASSYRLYHEQYF. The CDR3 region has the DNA TGTGCCAGCAGTTATCGTCTATACCACGAGCAGTACTTC.

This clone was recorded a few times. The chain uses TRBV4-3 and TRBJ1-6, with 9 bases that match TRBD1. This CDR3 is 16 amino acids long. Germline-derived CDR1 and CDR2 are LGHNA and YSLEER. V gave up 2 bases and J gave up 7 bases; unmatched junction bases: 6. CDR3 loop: CASSQRRDRVNSPLHF. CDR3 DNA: TGCGCCAGCAGCCAACGCCGGGACAGGGTCAATTCACCCCTCCACTTT.

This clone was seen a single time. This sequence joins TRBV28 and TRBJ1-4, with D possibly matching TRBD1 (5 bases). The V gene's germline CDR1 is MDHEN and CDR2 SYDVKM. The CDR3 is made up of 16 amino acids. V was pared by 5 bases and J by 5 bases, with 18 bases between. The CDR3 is CASSGPAGTANEKLFF. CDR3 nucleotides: TGTGCCAGCAGTGGACCGGCTGGGACGGCGAATGAAAAACTGTTTTTT. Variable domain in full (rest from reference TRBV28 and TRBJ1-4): DVKVTQSSRYLVKRTGEKVFLECVQDMDHENMFWYRQDPGLGLRLIYFSYDVKMKEKGDIPEGYSVSREKKERFSLILESASTNQTSMYLCASSGPAGTANEKLFFGSGTQLSVL.

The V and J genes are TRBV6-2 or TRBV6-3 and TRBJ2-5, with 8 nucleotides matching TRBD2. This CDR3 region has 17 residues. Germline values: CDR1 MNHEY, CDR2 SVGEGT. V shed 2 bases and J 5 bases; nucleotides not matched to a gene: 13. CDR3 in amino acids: CASSYGGLVMGGETQYF. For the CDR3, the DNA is TGTGCCAGCAGTTACGGGGGACTAGTCATGGGAGGGGAGACCCAGTACTTC.

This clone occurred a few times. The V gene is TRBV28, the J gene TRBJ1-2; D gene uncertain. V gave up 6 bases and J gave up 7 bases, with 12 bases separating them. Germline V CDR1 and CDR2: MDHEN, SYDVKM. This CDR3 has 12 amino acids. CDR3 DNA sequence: TGTGCCAGCAGACTCTACCGGGGTGGCTACACCTTC. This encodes CASRLYRGGYTF.

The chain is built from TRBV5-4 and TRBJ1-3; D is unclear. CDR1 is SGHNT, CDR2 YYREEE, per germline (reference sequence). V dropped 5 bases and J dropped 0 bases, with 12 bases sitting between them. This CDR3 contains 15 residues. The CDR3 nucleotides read TGTGCCAGCAGTCAAACACAAAGCTCTGGAAACACCATATATTTT. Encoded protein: CASSQTQSSGNTIYF.